The sequence of this TCR beta chain was determined in a study of blood T cell repertoires in COVID-19. Study summary: Samples of COVID-19 (acute and convalescent) were obtained from the United States, Italy and Spain.

TCRdb keeps only in-frame clones here, not all; method: immunoSEQ multiplex PCR. The repertoire holds 190,000 or so clones, with roughly 82% as singletons. Study members were between roughly 18 and 100 years old and lived in 20 to 25 US regions. Trimming left V 4 bases short and J 8 bases short, with 17 bases between. The CDR3 is 15 residues long. CDR1 is KGHSH and CDR2 is LQKENI in the germline V gene. The chain joins TRBV18 to TRBJ2-2, with a weak D call TRBD2 (6 bases). This sequence originates from a man aged 35 to 55 who had recovered from COVID-19. Sequencing input: PBMCs or T cells enriched from blood (not recorded which). For the CDR3, the DNA is TGTGCCAGCTCACAGAATAGCGGCCGTCGAGGGGAGCTGTTTTTT. Protein sequence: CASSQNSGRRGELFF.